Included here is one TCR beta chain sequence, with context. Its specificity is not known. An amount of RNA that ranged from roughly 0.45 to 1 ug was reverse transcribed with random hexamers. One entry per CDR3 protein results from TCRdb running MiXCR on the immunoSEQ multiplex PCR reads. The sample carries fewer than 200,000 distinct CDR3 sequences, 91% recorded once. CD8+ and CD4+ T cells were negatively isolated; TEMRA cells were FACS-enriched. The ends lost 4 bases at V and 5 bases at J; junction bases unmatched: 10. CDR3 length: 16 amino acids. Germline V gene lookup returns CDR1 DFQATT and CDR2 SNEGSKA (reference sequence). The data belong to a study of CD8 T cells in Susac syndrome. The wider study: When blood was drawn, patients with Susac syndrome were on intravenous immunoglobulin alone, on corticosteroids, or therapy-naive.

Findings of the study overall: The CD4+ T cell repertoires, which came from Susac syndrome patients, showed no sign of clonal expansion.

The TCR comes from a human donor with Susac syndrome. V usage is TRBV20-1 and J usage is TRBJ2-3, with 12 nucleotides matching TRBD1. The sample taken for sequencing was CD4+ T cells from PBMCs. In DNA, the CDR3 is TGCAGTGCTAAGCGTTACCGGGACAGGGGGCGAGATACGCAGTATTTT. The encoded protein is CSAKRYRDRGRDTQYF.